This T cell receptor (beta chain) was recovered during a study of blood T cell repertoires in COVID-19. Overall study context: The cDNA or gDNA used as material had been derived from T cells, B-cell-depleted T cells, or PBMCs.

In the source study's methods: Reference gene primer amplification gave estimated nucleated cell counts. Sequencing used immunoSEQ multiplex PCR; TCRdb keeps in-frame clones, though not all of them. D and trimming come from the DNA, and the V and J calls and clone size come from that table. The table lists tens of thousands of clones, 75% to 90% of them singletons, with roughly 15% in the top ten. Germline trimming cut 2 bases from V and 12 bases from J; bases unmatched to any gene: 8. The germline CDR1 and CDR2 sequences are MNHEY and SVGAGI. The CDR3 has 13 residues. This clone has a handful of counts.

The sequence was collected from a human donor in a cohort sampled during active COVID-19. Sequencing was carried out using peripheral blood. This chain connects TRBV6-5 to TRBJ1-1; 8 positions agree with TRBD1. CDR3 sequence: CASSYNQGANTFF. The DNA of the CDR3 is TGTGCCAGCAGTTACAACCAGGGGGCGAACACTTTCTTT.